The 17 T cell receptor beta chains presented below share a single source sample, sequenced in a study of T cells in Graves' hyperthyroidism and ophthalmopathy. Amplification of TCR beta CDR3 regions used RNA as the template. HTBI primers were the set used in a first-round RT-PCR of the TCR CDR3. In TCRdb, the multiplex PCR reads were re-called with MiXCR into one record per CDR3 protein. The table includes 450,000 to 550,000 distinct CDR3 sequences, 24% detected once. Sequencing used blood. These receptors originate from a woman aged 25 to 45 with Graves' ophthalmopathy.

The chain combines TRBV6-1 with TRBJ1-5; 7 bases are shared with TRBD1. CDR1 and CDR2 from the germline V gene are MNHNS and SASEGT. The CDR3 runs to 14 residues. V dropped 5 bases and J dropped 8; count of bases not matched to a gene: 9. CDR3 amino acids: CASSPYYRGEPQHF. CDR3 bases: TGTGCCAGCAGTCCTTACTACAGGGGAGAGCCCCAGCATTTT.

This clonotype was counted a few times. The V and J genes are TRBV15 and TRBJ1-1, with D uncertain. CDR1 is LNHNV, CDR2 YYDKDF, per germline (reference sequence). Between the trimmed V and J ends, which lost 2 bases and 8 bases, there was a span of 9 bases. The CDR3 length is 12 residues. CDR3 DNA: TGTGCCACCAGCAGACTACTTCGAGAAGCTTTCTTT. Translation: CATSRLLREAFF.

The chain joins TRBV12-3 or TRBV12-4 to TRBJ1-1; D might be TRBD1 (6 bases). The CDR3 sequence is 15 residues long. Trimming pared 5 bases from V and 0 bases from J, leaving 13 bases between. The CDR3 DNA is TGTGCCAGCAGTACCCCGACAGGAGTGAACACTGAAGCTTTCTTT. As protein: CASSTPTGVNTEAFF.

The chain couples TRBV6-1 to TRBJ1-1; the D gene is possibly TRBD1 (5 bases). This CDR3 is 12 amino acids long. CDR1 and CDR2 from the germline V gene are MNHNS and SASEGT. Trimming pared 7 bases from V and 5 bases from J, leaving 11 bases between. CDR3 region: CASKGVTTEAFF. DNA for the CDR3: TGTGCCAGCAAAGGGGTGACGACTGAAGCTTTCTTT.

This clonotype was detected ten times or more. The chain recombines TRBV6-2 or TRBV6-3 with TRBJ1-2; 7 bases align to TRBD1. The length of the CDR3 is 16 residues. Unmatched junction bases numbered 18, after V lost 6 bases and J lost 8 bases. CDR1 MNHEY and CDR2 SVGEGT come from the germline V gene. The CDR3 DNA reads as TGTGCCAGCAGCCTACGTGGACAGGTTGCTCTTGGCGGCTACACCTTC. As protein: CASSLRGQVALGGYTF.

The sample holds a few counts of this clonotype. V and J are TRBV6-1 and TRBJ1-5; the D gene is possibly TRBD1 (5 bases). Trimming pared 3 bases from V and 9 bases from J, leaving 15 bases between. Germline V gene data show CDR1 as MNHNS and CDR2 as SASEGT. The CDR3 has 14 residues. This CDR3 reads CASSDPGTVGPQHF. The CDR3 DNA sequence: TGTGCCAGCAGTGATCCAGGGACGGTGGGGCCCCAGCATTTT.

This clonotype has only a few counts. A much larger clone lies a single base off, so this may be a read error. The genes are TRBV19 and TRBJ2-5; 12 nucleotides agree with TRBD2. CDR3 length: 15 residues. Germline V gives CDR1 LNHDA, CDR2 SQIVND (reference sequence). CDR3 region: CASSMLAGGQETKYF. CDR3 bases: TGTGCCAGTAGTATGCTAGCGGGGGGGCAAGAGACCAAGTACTTC.

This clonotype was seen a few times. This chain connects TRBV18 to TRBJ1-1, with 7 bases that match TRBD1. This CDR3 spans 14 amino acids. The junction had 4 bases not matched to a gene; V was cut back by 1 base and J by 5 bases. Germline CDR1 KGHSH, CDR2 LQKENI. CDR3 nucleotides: TGTGCCAGCTCACCACTAACAGGGGAGACTGAAGCTTTCTTT. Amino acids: CASSPLTGETEAFF.

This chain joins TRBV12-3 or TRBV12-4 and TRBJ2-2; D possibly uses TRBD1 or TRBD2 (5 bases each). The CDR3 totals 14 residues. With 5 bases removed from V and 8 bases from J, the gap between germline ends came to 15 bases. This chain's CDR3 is CASSGTSLSGELFF. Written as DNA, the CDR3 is TGTGCCAGCAGTGGGACGTCTCTGTCGGGGGAGCTGTTTTTT.

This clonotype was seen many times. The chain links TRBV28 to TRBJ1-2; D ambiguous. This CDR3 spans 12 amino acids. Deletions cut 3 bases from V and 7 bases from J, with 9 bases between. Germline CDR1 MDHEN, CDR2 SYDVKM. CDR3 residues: CASSFSSSGYTF. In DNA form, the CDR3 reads TGTGCCAGCAGTTTTTCCAGTTCTGGCTACACCTTC.

The CDR3 spells CASSRRGQGLQPQHF. CDR3 DNA: TGTGCCAGCAGCCGCCGGGGACAGGGTCTTCAGCCCCAGCATTTT. The chain has TRBV7-8 and TRBJ1-5; 9 nucleotides match TRBD1. The V segment lost 5 bases and the J segment 6 bases; nucleotides outside the gene matches: 8. The V gene's germline CDR1 is SGHVS and CDR2 FQNEAQ. The CDR3 consists of 15 residues. The full variable domain, completed using reference TRBV7-8 and TRBJ1-5, is GAGVSQSPRYKVAKRGQDVALRCDPISGHVSLFWYQQALGQGPEFLTYFQNEAQLDKSGLPSDRFFAERPEGSVSTLKIQRTQQEDSAVYLCASSRRGQGLQPQHFGDGTRLSIL.

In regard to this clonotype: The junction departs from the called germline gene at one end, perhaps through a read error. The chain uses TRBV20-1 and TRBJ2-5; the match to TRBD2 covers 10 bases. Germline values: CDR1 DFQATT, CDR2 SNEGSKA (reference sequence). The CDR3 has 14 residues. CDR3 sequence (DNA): TGCAGTGCACGGACTAGCGGAATCCAAGAGACCCAGCACTTC. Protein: CSARTSGIQETQHF.

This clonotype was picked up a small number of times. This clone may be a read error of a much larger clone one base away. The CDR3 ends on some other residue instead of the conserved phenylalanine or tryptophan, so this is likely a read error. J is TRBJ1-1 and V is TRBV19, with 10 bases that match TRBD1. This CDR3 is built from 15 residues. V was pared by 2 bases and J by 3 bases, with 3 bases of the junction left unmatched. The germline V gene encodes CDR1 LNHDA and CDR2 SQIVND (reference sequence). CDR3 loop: CASSILGQGYTEAFS. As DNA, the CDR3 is TGTGCCAGTAGTATACTGGGACAGGGGTACACTGAAGCTTTCTCT.

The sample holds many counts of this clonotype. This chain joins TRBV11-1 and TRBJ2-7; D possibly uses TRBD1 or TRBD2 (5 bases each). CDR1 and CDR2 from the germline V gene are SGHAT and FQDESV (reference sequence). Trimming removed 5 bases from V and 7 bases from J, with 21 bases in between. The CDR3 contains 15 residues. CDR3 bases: TGTGCCAGCAGCACCGAACGGACACCTCCGGGGGAGCAGTACTTC. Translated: CASSTERTPPGEQYF.

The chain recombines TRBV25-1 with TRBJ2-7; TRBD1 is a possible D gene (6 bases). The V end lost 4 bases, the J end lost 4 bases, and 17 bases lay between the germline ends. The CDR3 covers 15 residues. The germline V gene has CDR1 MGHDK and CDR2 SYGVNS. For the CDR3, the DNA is TGTGCCAGCAGTGGAACAGGGATTGGGTTTTACGAGCAGTACTTC. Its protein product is CASSGTGIGFYEQYF.

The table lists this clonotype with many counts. CDR3 in amino acids: CASSFLGTASPIAKNIQYF. The CDR3 nucleotides are TGTGCCAGCAGCTTTTTAGGGACAGCCAGCCCTATAGCCAAAAACATTCAGTACTTC. The V and J genes are TRBV11-1 and TRBJ2-4; TRBD1 matches 7 bases. V lost 3 bases and J lost 0; bases outside the gene matches: 14. This CDR3 region has 19 residues. Germline CDR1 is SGHAT and CDR2 is FQDESV (reference sequence).

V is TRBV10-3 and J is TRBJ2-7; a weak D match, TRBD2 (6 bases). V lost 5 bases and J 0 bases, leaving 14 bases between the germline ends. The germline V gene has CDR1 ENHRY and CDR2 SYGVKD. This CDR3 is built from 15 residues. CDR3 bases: TGTGCCATCAGTTCCGGGGGTGTTTACTCCTACGAGCAGTACTTC. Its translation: CAISSGGVYSYEQYF.